The T cell receptor beta chain described here comes from a study of T cells in narcolepsy. Study-wide results and caveats: Autoreactive HCRT-specific and TRIB2-specific clonotypes were marked in same-patient CSF-versus-blood CD4+ comparisons.

Data came from immunoSEQ multiplex PCR; TCRdb stores just in-frame clones and leaves some out. Here the sample spans more than 20,000 clones, over 70% being singletons. CDR3 size: 13 residues. Trimming removed 3 bases at V and 12 bases at J, with 16 bases between. Per the germline V gene, CDR1 is SGHDT and CDR2 is YYEEEE. As to this clone: What it binds is not known.

The chain carries TRBV5-6 and TRBJ2-1, with D possibly called TRBD1 or TRBD2 (5 bases each). The source of this sequence is a human donor in good health. The material sequenced was memory (CD45RA-) CD4+ T cells from blood. The DNA of the CDR3 is TGTGCCAGCAGCTCCGCAGGGACGCTGGGGCAGTTCTTC. It yields the protein CASSSAGTLGQFF.